This TCR beta chain was profiled in a study of neoadjuvant anti-PD-1 for oral cavity cancer. Study-wide background: Nivolumab at 3 mg/kg was mostly given biweekly, three to four doses, pre-surgery. Patients without progression received a fourth nivolumab dose around day 43, then surgical resection on days 50-56.

Data came from immunoSEQ multiplex PCR; TCRdb stores just in-frame clones and leaves some out. The sample lists approximately 15,000 clones; 60% to 75% were seen once. In the case of this clone: The junction shows a germline mismatch at one end, possibly a read error.

Time point here: after neoadjuvant nivolumab, at surgical resection. Stage II-IVA oral cavity squamous cell carcinoma was new and untreated by systemic or radiation therapy. Patients had HPV-negative, locally advanced oral cavity squamous cell carcinoma. The CDR3 contains 15 residues. The germline gives CDR1 SGHRS, CDR2 YFSETQ. This sample comprised PBMCs, obtained after nivolumab (anti-PD-1) treatment. This TCR came from a person aged 35-80 years with oral cavity squamous cell carcinoma. This chain connects TRBV5-1 to TRBJ1-3, with a weak D call TRBD1 (5 bases). The CDR3 is CASSLGGASGNTTYF. CDR3 coding DNA: TGCGCCAGCAGCTTGGGGGGCGCCTCTGGAAACACCACATATTTT.